The clone carrying this T cell receptor beta chain appeared a few times. Its antigen is undetermined. This sample is part of a study of human T cells and chemical hapten exposure. Study-level background: The sensitizing agent was 2% DPC, placed on 2 cm by 2 cm of upper inner arm skin. Each patient's scalp received weekly diphenylcyclopropenone throughout the approximately 23-week study.

The CDR3 has 13 amino acids. Trimming at V came to 6 bases and at J to 5 bases, leaving 6 bases not matched to a gene. CDR1 KGHSH and CDR2 LQKENI come from the germline V gene. Time point given: patch test 1, 2 weeks after DPC sensitization. Treatment: therapeutic diphenylcyclopropenone sensitization with weekly scalp DPC. TCRdb processed the RACE reads anew with MiXCR; each CDR3 protein has one entry. In the table there are tens of thousands of distinct CDR3 sequences, around 11% of which are singletons. Overall study findings and caveats: Alopecia in the donors means their immune response may deviate from healthy people's.

This chain joins TRBV18 and TRBJ1-1, with 7 positions matching TRBD1. The starting material was whole blood, obtained in connection with sensitization to the hapten diphenylcyclopropenone (DPC). This sequence was found in a woman in her sixties with alopecia areata. Some clones in this sample may be carry-over from other donors' samples. The CDR3 coding sequence is TGTGCCAGCTCCCAAGGGGGCCGTACTGAAGCTTTCTTT. Amino acids: CASSQGGRTEAFF.